What follows are 29 T cell receptor beta chains derived from one specimen sequenced in a study of T cell responses to AZD1222 COVID-19 vaccine (dated by TCRdb to about 2021). The method behind the library was the immunoSEQ multiplex PCR assay. Not all clones reach the TCRdb copy of this immuneACCESS table, which keeps in-frame sequences only. Checked studies attribute under half of the gap to unresolved V genes and leave the rest unexplained. This sample holds about 150,000 clones; 93% were observed only once. Just over 5% of the sample comes from the top ten. Per the publication, the time point label means: baseline before first vaccination. The sequencing used peripheral blood, collected on day 0 of AZD1222 vaccination. Receptors originate from an adult in good health.

The chain uses TRBV30 and TRBJ2-2; tentative D call: TRBD2 (5 bases). Trimming took 6 bases from V and 0 from J, leaving 11 bases between them. The CDR3 extends over 14 amino acids. Per the germline V gene, CDR1 is GTSNPN and CDR2 is SVGIG (reference sequence). The DNA of the CDR3 is TGTGCCTGTGGACTTGACACGAACACCGGGGAGCTGTTTTTT. This encodes CACGLDTNTGELFF.

The V gene is TRBV6-6, the J gene TRBJ1-3; TRBD1 matches 8 bases. The ends lost 0 bases at V and 4 bases at J; junction bases unmatched: 2. Germline values: CDR1 MNHNY, CDR2 SVGAGI (reference sequence). This CDR3 is 15 amino acids long. The CDR3 here is CASSYSTGDGNTIYF. The CDR3 region has the DNA TGTGCCAGCAGTTACTCGACAGGGGACGGAAACACCATATATTTT.

J is TRBJ2-1 and V is TRBV30; D gene unclear. The germline gives CDR1 GTSNPN, CDR2 SVGIG (reference sequence). V gave up 0 bases and J gave up 9 bases, with 9 bases separating them. The CDR3 has 12 residues. CDR3 in DNA: TGTGCCTGGAGTGTATGGCGTGCTGAGCAGTTCTTC. Its translation: CAWSVWRAEQFF.

The chain carries TRBV28 and TRBJ2-7; TRBD1 aligns across 7 bases. The CDR3 loop spans 13 amino acids. J was trimmed by 7 bases and V by 7 bases; bases with no gene match: 10. Germline assignment: CDR1 MDHEN and CDR2 SYDVKM. The CDR3 loop reads CASITVGRGEQYF. Written as DNA, the CDR3 is TGTGCCAGCATCACCGTTGGCAGGGGGGAGCAGTACTTC.

This sequence joins TRBV3-1 (or the pseudogene TRBV3-2) and TRBJ2-2; D is undetermined. The length of the CDR3 is 13 residues. V shed 1 base and J shed 1 base, with 1 base lying between them. Germline assignment: CDR1 LGHDT and CDR2 YNNKEL (reference sequence). CDR3 DNA: TGTGCCAGCAGCCAAGTGAACACCGGGGAGCTGTTTTTT. Translating gives CASSQVNTGELFF.

This clone came up once. The chain combines TRBV11-3 with TRBJ2-1; 8 bases are shared with TRBD1. Trimming removed 3 bases from V and 0 bases from J; junction bases left unmatched: 7. The CDR3 is made up of 17 amino acids. Germline CDR1 reads SGHNT; CDR2 reads YENEEA. The CDR3: CASSFRRGPSSYNEQFF. In DNA form, the CDR3 reads TGTGCCAGCAGCTTTCGCAGGGGGCCAAGCTCCTACAATGAGCAGTTCTTC.

This rearrangement joins TRBV14 to TRBJ2-1; TRBD2 matches at 14 bases. This CDR3 is built from 15 residues. Germline CDR1 SGHDN, CDR2 FVKESK. The V and J ends lost 8 bases and 9 bases, in that order; junction bases with no gene match: 9. The CDR3 region has the DNA TGTGCCAGCGGTCAGACTAGCGGGAGGGTCGGTGAGCAGTTCTTC. Translating gives CASGQTSGRVGEQFF.

The chain uses TRBV6-1 and TRBJ2-6; D remains ambiguous. The V end lost 3 bases, the J end lost 0 bases, and 6 bases lay between the germline ends. In germline, CDR1 is MNHNS, CDR2 SASEGT. The CDR3 has 15 amino acids. CDR3 DNA: TGTGCCAGCAGTGAGGGCAGCTCTGGGGCCAACGTCCTGACTTTC. This codes for CASSEGSSGANVLTF.

This chain connects TRBV18 to TRBJ1-1; TRBD1 agrees at 9 bases. Germline trimming cut 6 bases from V and 0 bases from J; bases unmatched to any gene: 8. This CDR3 contains 16 residues. Germline CDR1 KGHSH, CDR2 LQKENI. CDR3 sequence: CASSYGTGQVNTEAFF. CDR3 in DNA: TGTGCCAGCTCCTACGGGACAGGGCAGGTGAACACTGAAGCTTTCTTT.

The V gene is TRBV4-1, the J gene TRBJ1-1; D gene uncertain. Trimming left V 2 bases short and J 1 base short, with 8 bases between. The CDR3 runs to 14 residues. Germline assignment: CDR1 MGHRA and CDR2 YSYEKL. DNA for the CDR3: TGCGCCAGCAGCCAACTCGCCCGGAACACTGAAGCTTTCTTT. Amino acids: CASSQLARNTEAFF.

This clone was seen a single time. V gene TRBV3-1 (or the pseudogene TRBV3-2) combines with J gene TRBJ1-2; 10 bases map to TRBD1. V was clipped by 2 bases and J by 8 bases; unmatched bases: 5. The CDR3 covers 14 residues. Germline loops: CDR1 LGHDT, CDR2 YNNKEL (reference sequence). Here the CDR3 DNA reads TGTGCCAGCAGCCAACACGACAGGGGGCACGGCTACACCTTC. It codes for CASSQHDRGHGYTF.

The chain carries TRBV1 and TRBJ2-3; TRBD2 reflects the table's D call only, with no check against the DNA. TRBV1 is flagged as a pseudogene. CDR3 length: 16 amino acids. CDR3 bases: TGCACCAGCAGCCGAGCTGAAGCGGGAGAGGCAGATACGCAGTATTTT. Protein product: CTSSRAEAGEADTQYF.

This chain uses TRBV6-1 with TRBJ1-6; D unresolved. The CDR3 covers 17 residues. Germline-derived CDR1 and CDR2 are MNHNS and SASEGT. V lost 2 bases to trimming and J lost 5 bases, with 16 bases between them. As DNA, the CDR3 is TGTGCCAGCAGTGAAAAAGGGTCCGGCTGGGATAATTCACCCCTCCACTTT. Protein product: CASSEKGSGWDNSPLHF.

This sequence joins TRBV4-1 and TRBJ1-1; TRBD1 is a possible D gene (5 bases). The V gene lost 6 bases and the J gene lost 3 bases, with 11 bases spanning the gap. CDR1 is MGHRA and CDR2 is YSYEKL in the germline V gene. The CDR3 totals 13 residues. CDR3 DNA sequence: TGCGCCAGCAGTTGGGGGGAGGACACTGAAGCTTTCTTT. This encodes CASSWGEDTEAFF.

V usage is TRBV9 and J usage is TRBJ2-2; D gene unclear. Trimming took off 4 bases at V and 1 base at J, with 8 bases between the two ends. This CDR3 contains 14 residues. The germline CDR1 and CDR2 sequences are SGDLS and YYNGEE. This CDR3 is CASSPPGNTGELFF. CDR3 nucleotide sequence: TGTGCCAGCAGCCCGCCCGGGAACACCGGGGAGCTGTTTTTT. Filled out from reference TRBV9 and TRBJ2-2, the complete variable domain reads DSGVTQTPKHLITATGQRVTLRCSPRSGDLSVYWYQQSLDQGLQFLIQYYNGEERAKGNILERFSAQQFPDLHSELNLSSLELGDSALYFCASSPPGNTGELFFGEGSRLTVL.

J is TRBJ1-2 and V is TRBV10-3, with 7 positions matching TRBD1. V dropped 6 bases and J dropped 5; count of bases not matched to a gene: 15. Germline V CDR1 and CDR2: ENHRY, SYGVKD. The CDR3 is 16 residues long. The CDR3 DNA sequence: TGTGCCATCAGGAAGCAGGGGGGAACTACTGGTTATGGCTACACCTTC. It yields the protein CAIRKQGGTTGYGYTF.

This chain uses TRBV6-5 with TRBJ2-7; TRBD1 matches 12 bases. This CDR3 contains 14 residues. The germline gives CDR1 MNHEY, CDR2 SVGAGI. Trimming took 2 bases from V and 5 from J; bases not matched to a gene: 1. CDR3 residues: CASSYRDRGHEQYF. CDR3 nucleotide sequence: TGTGCCAGCAGTTACCGGGACAGGGGGCACGAGCAGTACTTC.

J is TRBJ2-7 and V is TRBV3-1 (or the pseudogene TRBV3-2); D might be TRBD1 (7 bases). The CDR3 extends over 15 amino acids. V lost 7 bases and J 4 bases, leaving 20 bases between the germline ends. The germline CDR1 and CDR2 sequences are LGHDT and YNNKEL (reference sequence). The CDR3 spells CASTQGVGGDYEQYF. CDR3 nucleotide sequence: TGTGCCAGCACGCAGGGGGTGGGCGGGGATTACGAGCAGTACTTC.

V gene TRBV7-8 combines with J gene TRBJ1-1, with D uncertain. The CDR3 runs 15 residues. Germline V CDR1 and CDR2: SGHVS, FQNEAQ. V shed 2 bases and J shed 1 base, with 11 bases lying between them. The CDR3, as DNA: TGTGCCAGCAGCTTACGGCCGGGCCAGAACACTGAAGCTTTCTTT. This codes for CASSLRPGQNTEAFF.

This clone was found once. The genes are TRBV24-1 and TRBJ2-1; 15 bases are a match to TRBD2. The germline gives CDR1 KGHDR, CDR2 SFDVKD. The CDR3 contains 15 residues. The V gene end was trimmed by 9 bases and the J gene end by 1 base; junction bases not matched to a gene: 0. In DNA form, the CDR3 reads TGTGCCACCGGGACTAGCGGGAGGTCCTACAATGAGCAGTTCTTC. Amino acids: CATGTSGRSYNEQFF.

The genes are TRBV29-1 and TRBJ1-1; maybe TRBD1 (6 bases). The V end lost 7 bases, the J end lost 2 bases, and 11 bases lay between the germline ends. CDR3 size: 12 residues. The germline V gene encodes CDR1 SQVTM and CDR2 ANQGSEA. The CDR3 here is CSGGQPNTEAFF. CDR3 sequence (DNA): TGCAGCGGAGGACAGCCAAACACTGAAGCTTTCTTT. Using reference TRBV29-1 and TRBJ1-1 for the parts outside the CDR3, the full variable domain is SAVISQKPSRDICQRGTSLTIQCQVDSQVTMMFWYRQQPGQSLTLIATANQGSEATYESGFVIDKFPISRPNLTFSTLTVSNMSPEDSSIYLCSGGQPNTEAFFGQGTRLTVV.

The gene calls are TRBV5-1 and TRBJ1-2; D is undetermined. Trimming took 4 bases from V and 3 from J, leaving 13 bases between them. The germline gives CDR1 SGHRS, CDR2 YFSETQ. This CDR3 region has 14 residues. CDR3: CASSITGWDYGYTF. In nucleotides, the CDR3 is TGCGCCAGCAGCATTACCGGTTGGGACTATGGCTACACCTTC.

In this sample, this clone turned up once. The chain recombines TRBV11-3 with TRBJ2-2; possibly TRBD1 for D (5 bases). Between the trimmed V and J ends, which lost 0 bases and 4 bases, there was a span of 6 bases. This CDR3 contains 14 residues. In germline, CDR1 is SGHNT, CDR2 YENEEA. The CDR3 loop reads CASSLEGLTGELFF. The CDR3 DNA sequence: TGTGCCAGCAGCTTAGAGGGGCTCACCGGGGAGCTGTTTTTT.

The chain joins TRBV15 to TRBJ2-1, with 9 bases aligning to TRBD2. V was pared by 3 bases and J by 0 bases, with 9 bases of the junction left unmatched. The germline gives CDR1 LNHNV, CDR2 YYDKDF (reference sequence). CDR3 length: 18 amino acids. The CDR3 reads CATSSRLAEMSSYNEQFF. The CDR3 nucleotides read TGTGCCACCAGCAGTCGACTAGCGGAAATGAGCTCCTACAATGAGCAGTTCTTC.

V usage is TRBV28 and J usage is TRBJ1-3; D unclear. Germline CDR1 is MDHEN and CDR2 is SYDVKM. The length of the CDR3 is 14 residues. The V and J ends lost 5 bases and 2 bases respectively, with 10 bases between them. This chain's CDR3 is CASSPRRAGNTIYF. CDR3 nucleotides: TGTGCCAGCAGTCCAAGGAGGGCTGGAAACACCATATATTTT. The full variable domain, with the rest looked up from reference TRBV28 and TRBJ1-3, is DVKVTQSSRYLVKRTGEKVFLECVQDMDHENMFWYRQDPGLGLRLIYFSYDVKMKEKGDIPEGYSVSREKKERFSLILESASTNQTSMYLCASSPRRAGNTIYFGEGSWLTVV.

V and J are TRBV27 and TRBJ1-5, with TRBD1 as a possible D gene (6 bases). CDR1 and CDR2 from the germline V gene are MNHEY and SMNVEV (reference sequence). The CDR3 contains 16 residues. The V gene lost 6 bases and the J gene lost 2 bases, with 17 bases spanning the gap. The CDR3 DNA is TGTGCCAGCAGCCCTACTTTGGGGGCCGGCAATCAGCCCCAGCATTTT. The encoded protein is CASSPTLGAGNQPQHF.

The CDR3 DNA reads as TGTGCCAGTAGTATAGGACAGGGTGTGGGGCCCCAGCATTTT. Translation gives CASSIGQGVGPQHF. The V gene is TRBV19, the J gene TRBJ1-5; 7 bases align to TRBD1. The CDR3 has 14 residues. CDR1 is LNHDA, CDR2 SQIVND, per germline (reference sequence). Trimming removed 1 base from V and 9 bases from J; junction bases left unmatched: 6. The full variable domain, rest sourced from reference TRBV19 and TRBJ1-5, is DGGITQSPKYLFRKEGQNVTLSCEQNLNHDAMYWYRQDPGQGLRLIYYSQIVNDFQKGDIAEGYSVSREKKESFPLTVTSAQKNPTAFYLCASSIGQGVGPQHFGDGTRLSIL.

V usage is TRBV28 and J usage is TRBJ1-4, with D tentatively TRBD1 (5 bases). CDR1 is MDHEN and CDR2 is SYDVKM in the germline V gene. The CDR3 has 15 amino acids. The V and J ends lost 6 bases and 5 bases respectively, with 16 bases between them. The CDR3 reads CASRPARVGNEKLFF. In nucleotides, the CDR3 is TGTGCCAGCAGGCCAGCCAGGGTGGGGAATGAAAAACTGTTTTTT.

J is TRBJ2-7 and V is TRBV29-1; TRBD1 agrees at 10 bases. CDR3 size: 14 residues. After removal of 4 bases from V and 5 bases from J, the junction contained 8 bases not matched to a gene. CDR1 and CDR2 from the germline V gene are SQVTM and ANQGSEA. The CDR3 DNA reads as TGCAGCGTTGTACCGGGACAGGGGAAGGACGAGCAGTACTTC. Translating gives CSVVPGQGKDEQYF.